Following are 11 T cell receptor beta chains from one sample sequenced in a study of PD-L1 blockade in urothelial cancer. Using immunoSEQ multiplex PCR, the repertoire was profiled, and TCRdb retains in-frame clones only, with some absent. The data contain 100,000 to 150,000 clones, 86% of them singletons. Specified time point: peripheral blood 6 weeks after treatment start. The input for sequencing was PBMCs, taken around atezolizumab (anti-PD-L1) treatment. The source of these receptors is a man aged 45 to 65 with urothelial cancer.

This clone was detected ten times or more. The chain is built from TRBV28 and TRBJ1-1; D possibly corresponds to TRBD1 (5 bases). The germline V gene has CDR1 MDHEN and CDR2 SYDVKM. The CDR3 is 15 amino acids. V shed 3 bases and J shed 3 bases, with 14 bases lying between them. The CDR3 nucleotides are TGTGCCAGCAGTTTTGGGCCAGGGCTATACACTGAAGCTTTCTTT. Its translation: CASSFGPGLYTEAFF.

The table lists this clone with a few counts. As DNA, the CDR3 is TGTGCCAGCAGCCTAAGGACTAGCGGAGGGACAGATACGCAGTATTTT. Translation: CASSLRTSGGTDTQYF. V gene TRBV7-9 combines with J gene TRBJ2-3; 10 bases agree with TRBD2. Germline CDR1 is SEHNR and CDR2 is FQNEAQ (reference sequence). This CDR3 is 16 amino acids long. J lost 3 bases, V lost 5 bases, and 8 bases had no gene match.

The J gene is TRBJ2-2, the V gene TRBV7-3; 9 nucleotides align to TRBD2. CDR3 size: 16 residues. Unmatched junction bases numbered 7, after V lost 6 bases and J lost 2 bases. Per the germline V gene, CDR1 is SGHTA and CDR2 is FQGTGA. The CDR3 region has the DNA TGTGCCAGCAGATGGACCGGGACTAGCAACACCGGGGAGCTGTTTTTT. It codes for CASRWTGTSNTGELFF.

The chain joins TRBV18 to TRBJ2-5, with 7 bases fitting TRBD2. CDR1 KGHSH and CDR2 LQKENI come from the germline V gene. V lost 1 base and J lost 5; bases outside the gene matches: 7. The CDR3 contains 15 residues. The CDR3 is CASSPRAGAGETQYF. CDR3 nucleotides: TGTGCCAGCTCACCACGGGCGGGAGCTGGGGAGACCCAGTACTTC.

This sequence joins TRBV7-6 and TRBJ2-2; 9 nucleotides line up with TRBD2. The germline V gene encodes CDR1 SGHVS and CDR2 FNYEAQ. CDR3 size: 18 residues. Trimming at V came to 5 bases and at J to 1 base, leaving 11 bases not matched to a gene. The CDR3 sequence: CASSPRLAEQGNTGELFF. CDR3 bases: TGTGCCAGCAGCCCACGACTAGCGGAGCAGGGGAACACCGGGGAGCTGTTTTTT.

The chain recombines TRBV9 with TRBJ2-1; the match to TRBD2 covers 9 bases. The CDR3 covers 17 residues. V dropped 0 bases and J dropped 7; count of bases not matched to a gene: 11. Germline loops: CDR1 SGDLS, CDR2 YYNGEE. CDR3 nucleotides: TGTGCCAGCAGCGTAGGGGTAAGACTAGCGGAACCTAATGAGCAGTTCTTC. The encoded protein is CASSVGVRLAEPNEQFF. Full variable domain (rest looked up from reference TRBV9 and TRBJ2-1): DSGVTQTPKHLITATGQRVTLRCSPRSGDLSVYWYQQSLDQGLQFLIQYYNGEERAKGNILERFSAQQFPDLHSELNLSSLELGDSALYFCASSVGVRLAEPNEQFFGPGTRLTVL.

The V gene is TRBV6-1, the J gene TRBJ1-1, with no clear D. This CDR3 comprises 15 residues. V lost 7 bases and J lost 1, with 16 bases in between. In germline, CDR1 is MNHNS, CDR2 SASEGT. CDR3 amino acids: CASTRNGGRNTEAFF. The CDR3 bases are TGTGCCAGCACAAGAAACGGAGGAAGGAACACTGAAGCTTTCTTT.

The V gene is TRBV19, the J gene TRBJ1-1; D is perhaps TRBD1 (6 bases). Germline loops: CDR1 LNHDA, CDR2 SQIVND (reference sequence). V dropped 5 bases and J dropped 0 bases, with 10 bases sitting between them. The CDR3 runs to 14 residues. The CDR3: CASSPRQVNTEAFF. The DNA for the CDR3 is TGTGCCAGTAGTCCCCGACAGGTGAACACTGAAGCTTTCTTT.

The chain links TRBV2 to TRBJ2-3, with 8 bases fitting TRBD2. CDR3 size: 16 residues. V lost 1 base, J lost 3 bases, and 6 bases stayed unmatched. Germline V gene data show CDR1 as SNHLY and CDR2 as FYNNEI. The CDR3 nucleotides are TGTGCCAGCAGTGAAGAAGCGGGAGCGAGGACAGATACGCAGTATTTT. Amino acids: CASSEEAGARTDTQYF. Complete variable domain (other parts from reference TRBV2 and TRBJ2-3): EPEVTQTPSHQVTQMGQEVILRCVPISNHLYFYWYRQILGQKVEFLVSFYNNEISEKSEIFDDQFSVERPDGSNFTLKIRSTKLEDSAMYFCASSEEAGARTDTQYFGPGTRLTVL.

V usage is TRBV7-3 and J usage is TRBJ2-7; 10 positions match TRBD2. The CDR3 length is 15 residues. The V gene end was trimmed by 1 base and the J gene end by 6 bases; junction bases not matched to a gene: 6. Germline CDR1 is SGHTA and CDR2 is FQGTGA. CDR3 DNA sequence: TGTGCCAGCAGCTTAAAACTAGCGGGAAAGCCCGAGCAGTACTTC. Its translation is CASSLKLAGKPEQYF.

This clone was seen once. The DNA of the CDR3 is TGTGCCAGCAGTGTCTTCGCGAACACCGGGGAGCTGTTTTTT. It codes for CASSVFANTGELFF. The V and J genes are TRBV6-4 and TRBJ2-2, with D unclear. Germline CDR1 MRHNA, CDR2 SNTAGT. The V end lost 4 bases, the J end lost 0 bases, and 6 bases lay between the germline ends. The CDR3 loop spans 14 amino acids.